The T cell receptor beta chain described here comes from a study of beta chain features in type 1 diabetes. Whole-study findings and limits: Comparison showed that naive, central memory and Treg TCRB repertoires appeared more similar among patients than among healthy donors.

All of the isolated RNA was reverse transcribed, so expressed TCRB transcripts were sequenced. Profiling relied on immunoSEQ multiplex PCR, and the TCRdb table lists in-frame clones only, not all of them. The profile shows about 220,000 clones, roughly a tenth of them singletons. Germline CDR1 SGHTA, CDR2 FQGNSA. V gave up 9 bases and J gave up 2 bases; unmatched junction bases: 4. The CDR3 has 12 amino acids. This clone was detected a few times. As yet, its antigen is unknown. The rearrangement joins TRBV7-2 to TRBJ2-7, with TRBD1 matching 7 bases. The TCR sequence derives from a man aged 18-30 years in good health. The source material was central memory CD4+ T cells from blood. In DNA, the CDR3 is TGTGCCAGTACGGACAGGCCCTACGAGCAGTACTTC. It is translated as CASTDRPYEQYF.